A single sample is the source of the 25 T cell receptor beta chains below, sequenced in a study of T cell responses to AZD1222 COVID-19 vaccine. The repertoire was sequenced with immunoSEQ multiplex PCR; TCRdb's copy has only in-frame clones and lacks some. The sample has 85,000 to 110,000 clones, approximately 88% seen once. The specimen comprised peripheral blood, sampled on day 0 of AZD1222 vaccination. These receptors all come from an adult in good health.

The genes are TRBV25-1 and TRBJ1-1, with 7 bases fitting TRBD1. V shed 4 bases and J 3 bases; nucleotides not matched to a gene: 5. This CDR3 is 14 amino acids long. Germline V gene lookup returns CDR1 MGHDK and CDR2 SYGVNS. The CDR3 nucleotides are TGTGCCAGCAGTGGGGCGGGACAGCACACTGAAGCTTTCTTT. Translated: CASSGAGQHTEAFF.

J is TRBJ2-3 and V is TRBV27; 7 positions match TRBD1. The CDR3 consists of 15 residues. V dropped 2 bases and J dropped 2; count of bases not matched to a gene: 4. Germline values: CDR1 MNHEY, CDR2 SMNVEV (reference sequence). The CDR3: CASSLMGQHTDTQYF. In nucleotides, the CDR3 is TGTGCCAGCAGTTTAATGGGACAGCACACAGATACGCAGTATTTT.

In DNA, the CDR3 is TGTGCCAGCAGTCCTATCCCGTGGGTGCACACTGAAGCTTTCTTT. It codes for CASSPIPWVHTEAFF. J is TRBJ1-1 and V is TRBV27; unclear D gene. Per germline, CDR1 MNHEY and CDR2 SMNVEV (reference sequence). V was shortened by 5 bases and J by 3 bases, with 16 bases between the two germline ends. The CDR3 totals 15 residues.

The chain carries TRBV6-6 and TRBJ2-1; 11 bases map to TRBD2. V was pared by 5 bases and J by 8 bases, with 8 bases of the junction left unmatched. The CDR3 consists of 15 residues. From germline, CDR1 is MNHNY and CDR2 SVGAGI (reference sequence). CDR3 nucleotides: TGTGCCAGCAGTCGAGGGACTAGCGGTCGAGATGAGCAGTTCTTC. Translating gives CASSRGTSGRDEQFF.

The CDR3 DNA sequence: TGTGCCAGTAGTAGTGCTGGAAACACCATATATTTT. This sequence encodes CASSSAGNTIYF. The V gene is TRBV19, the J gene TRBJ1-3, with D uncertain. CDR1 is LNHDA and CDR2 is SQIVND in the germline V gene (reference sequence). This CDR3 spans 12 amino acids. V was cut by 4 bases and J by 2 bases, with 3 bases left in between.

This clone was detected only once. The chain links TRBV6-5 to TRBJ1-3, with TRBD1 matching 7 bases. V was clipped by 4 bases and J by 9 bases; unmatched bases: 9. CDR1 and CDR2 from the germline V gene are MNHEY and SVGAGI. The CDR3 has 14 residues. The CDR3 sequence is CASSSGTAASTIYF. The CDR3 region has the DNA TGTGCCAGCAGTTCCGGGACAGCGGCCAGCACCATATATTTT.

The chain has TRBV4-3 and TRBJ1-5; no reliable D call. The ends were cut back, 0 bases at V and 2 bases at J, with 11 bases in the middle. This CDR3 is 16 amino acids long. Per the germline V gene, CDR1 is LGHNA and CDR2 is YSLEER. CDR3 nucleotide sequence: TGCGCCAGCAGCCAAGATGTAGCCACGGGCAATCAGCCCCAGCATTTT. Translating gives CASSQDVATGNQPQHF.

The CDR3 sequence is CSVGGDPLGTEAFF. The CDR3 DNA is TGCAGCGTTGGGGGTGACCCGTTAGGAACTGAAGCTTTCTTT. V is TRBV29-1 and J is TRBJ1-1; no clear D. Germline lookup yields CDR1 SQVTM and CDR2 ANQGSEA. V was clipped by 4 bases and J by 5 bases, with 17 bases between them. CDR3 size: 14 residues.

The genes are TRBV6-5 and TRBJ1-2; D remains unclear. Trimming removed 5 bases from V and 0 bases from J, with 13 bases in between. Germline V CDR1 and CDR2: MNHEY, SVGAGI. The CDR3 contains 15 residues. CDR3 protein: CASSPRTGANYGYTF. The CDR3 DNA follows: TGTGCCAGCAGTCCCCGGACCGGAGCTAACTATGGCTACACCTTC.

The rearrangement joins TRBV7-2 to TRBJ2-1; 11 positions agree with TRBD2. The length of the CDR3 is 15 residues. Germline V lookup: CDR1 SGHTA, CDR2 FQGNSA. Germline trimming cut 2 bases from V and 15 bases from J; bases unmatched to any gene: 12. Here the CDR3 reads CASSLRVLAGDIPFF. CDR3 nucleotides: TGTGCCAGCAGCTTACGTGTACTAGCGGGAGACATTCCGTTCTTC.

V is TRBV4-1 and J is TRBJ1-1; 9 bases agree with TRBD1. The CDR3 totals 13 residues. Trimming at V came to 5 bases and at J to 5 bases, leaving 3 bases not matched to a gene. Germline V lookup: CDR1 MGHRA, CDR2 YSYEKL. CDR3 DNA: TGCGCCAGCAGCTGGGACAGGGTGACTGAAGCTTTCTTT. Its protein product is CASSWDRVTEAFF.

This sequence joins TRBV3-1 (or the pseudogene TRBV3-2) and TRBJ1-6; D gene uncertain. This CDR3 is built from 12 residues. The germline gives CDR1 LGHDT, CDR2 YNNKEL (reference sequence). The ends were cut back, 3 bases at V and 8 bases at J, with 5 bases in the middle. CDR3 sequence (DNA): TGTGCCAGCAGCCAGTCCGATTCACCCCTCCACTTT. Translation gives CASSQSDSPLHF.

The chain is built from TRBV6-2 or TRBV6-3 and TRBJ1-1; the D gene is possibly TRBD1 (5 bases). Between the trimmed V and J ends, which lost 4 bases and 5 bases, there was a span of 20 bases. CDR3 length equals 16 residues. The germline CDR1 and CDR2 sequences are MNHEY and SVGEGT. CDR3 residues: CASSWPQDRLLTEAFF. The CDR3 DNA sequence: TGTGCCAGCAGTTGGCCCCAAGACAGATTACTAACTGAAGCTTTCTTT.

The rearrangement uses TRBV10-2 and TRBJ1-2; D unresolved. V was clipped by 6 bases and J by 11 bases, with 13 bases between them. Germline assignment: CDR1 WSHSY and CDR2 SAAADI. This CDR3 has 11 residues. The CDR3 DNA sequence: TGCGCCAGCAGCCTAGATATGTCATACACCTTC. Its translation: CASSLDMSYTF.

CDR3 DNA sequence: TGTGCCAGCAGCCTAGGGCAGGGGAGTTCTGGAAACACCATATATTTT. This codes for CASSLGQGSSGNTIYF. The rearrangement joins TRBV7-6 to TRBJ1-3, with D perhaps matching TRBD1 (6 bases). V dropped 5 bases and J dropped 1 base, with 15 bases sitting between them. Germline CDR1 reads SGHVS; CDR2 reads FNYEAQ. CDR3 length: 16 amino acids.

The rearrangement links TRBV27 to TRBJ1-5; 7 bases map to TRBD1. The CDR3 sequence is 15 residues long. Germline values: CDR1 MNHEY, CDR2 SMNVEV (reference sequence). J lost 7 bases, V lost 5 bases, and 11 bases had no gene match. CDR3 nucleotide sequence: TGTGCCAGCAGTGCGCAGGGGGTTCCTCTCCAGCCCCAGCATTTT. Translated: CASSAQGVPLQPQHF.

The chain combines TRBV9 with TRBJ1-2, with a weak D call TRBD1 (5 bases). The CDR3 sequence is 13 residues long. Germline V gene data show CDR1 as SGDLS and CDR2 as YYNGEE. V lost 4 bases to trimming and J lost 2 bases, with 9 bases between them. CDR3 residues: CASSMAGNYGYTF. The CDR3 DNA is TGTGCCAGCAGCATGGCAGGGAACTATGGCTACACCTTC.

V usage is TRBV2 and J usage is TRBJ2-5, with D hard to call. CDR3 length: 11 residues. CDR1 SNHLY and CDR2 FYNNEI come from the germline V gene. V lost 6 bases, J lost 0 bases, and 2 bases lay in between. DNA of the CDR3: TGTGCCAGCAGATACCAAGAGACCCAGTACTTC. Amino acids: CASRYQETQYF.

The chain is built from TRBV24-1 and TRBJ2-1; D is possibly TRBD1 (6 bases). This CDR3 contains 15 residues. Germline CDR1 is KGHDR and CDR2 is SFDVKD. The V end lost 5 bases, the J end lost 2 bases, and 12 bases lay between the germline ends. The CDR3 spells CATSAAQGTYNEQFF. CDR3 bases: TGTGCCACCAGTGCAGCCCAGGGGACCTACAATGAGCAGTTCTTC.

This chain connects TRBV27 to TRBJ1-2; 12 bases match TRBD1. CDR3 length: 14 amino acids. J gave up 6 bases and V 5 bases, and 4 bases lay outside the gene matches. Per germline, CDR1 MNHEY and CDR2 SMNVEV (reference sequence). CDR3 DNA sequence: TGTGCCAGCAGTCAGGGACAGGGGGCCGATGGCTACACCTTC. This sequence encodes CASSQGQGADGYTF.

This clone has a single count. The chain joins TRBV14 to TRBJ2-1, with 8 bases aligning to TRBD1. Germline lookup yields CDR1 SGHDN and CDR2 FVKESK. Trimming took 5 bases from V and 4 from J; bases not matched to a gene: 7. The CDR3 totals 15 residues. Written as DNA, the CDR3 is TGTGCCAGCAGCAAGGGCAGGGGGCTGTACAATGAGCAGTTCTTC. This translates into CASSKGRGLYNEQFF.

The gene calls are TRBV12-3 or TRBV12-4 and TRBJ1-2; perhaps TRBD1 as D (6 bases). Trimming stripped 8 bases from V and 8 bases from J, with 15 bases between. CDR3 length equals 12 residues. CDR3 coding DNA: TGTGCCAGCTCCATAGGGGGTTACGGCTACACCTTC. Translation gives CASSIGGYGYTF.

The CDR3 sequence is CASGWTDRESQPQHF. CDR3 sequence (DNA): TGTGCTAGTGGTTGGACGGACAGGGAGAGTCAGCCCCAGCATTTT. This chain links TRBV12-5 with TRBJ1-5; 8 positions agree with TRBD1. The CDR3 sequence is 15 residues long. Germline loops: CDR1 LGHNT, CDR2 FRNRAP. V was clipped by 4 bases and J by 6 bases; unmatched bases: 8.

This chain uses TRBV9 with TRBJ2-2, with 13 bases matching TRBD2. Germline V lookup: CDR1 SGDLS, CDR2 YYNGEE. J gave up 1 base and V 3 bases, and 9 bases lay outside the gene matches. This CDR3 spans 19 amino acids. In nucleotides, the CDR3 is TGTGCCAGCAGCGGAACCGGACTAGCGGGGGTAAAGAACACCGGGGAGCTGTTTTTT. Encoded protein: CASSGTGLAGVKNTGELFF.

This clone was found once. The chain combines TRBV11-1 with TRBJ1-1; D is unclear. In germline, CDR1 is SGHAT, CDR2 FQDESV (reference sequence). The CDR3 has 13 residues. V shed 3 bases and J shed 1 base, with 6 bases lying between them. DNA of the CDR3: TGTGCCAGCAGCTTGGTAAGGAACACTGAAGCTTTCTTT. Translation gives CASSLVRNTEAFF.